Presented here are 2 T cell receptor beta chains from one specimen sequenced in a study of identifying expanded T cells in peripheral blood (dated by TCRdb to between 2019 and 2020). To prepare the library, the immunoSEQ multiplex PCR assay was applied. TCRdb stores this immuneACCESS table with in-frame sequences only. Part of the clones is absent; in the studies checked, under half of the shortfall reflects unresolved V genes, and no reason is known for the rest. This sample has about 100,000 clones in its table, and approximately 88% of those were observed once. The leading ten clones occupy 5.5% of the sample. The sequenced material came from blood. Receptor source: a person aged 18 to 70 in good health.

CDR3 amino acids: CASSLADAQNQPQHF. In DNA form, the CDR3 reads TGTGCCAGCAGCTTAGCCGACGCCCAAAATCAGCCCCAGCATTTT. The genes are TRBV7-9 and TRBJ1-5; D unresolved. From germline, CDR1 is SEHNR and CDR2 FQNEAQ (reference sequence). CDR3 length equals 15 residues. Trimming shortened V by 0 bases and J by 4 bases, and 10 bases separated the two germline ends.

V usage is TRBV9 and J usage is TRBJ2-1, with 11 bases identical to TRBD2. There are 15 residues in the CDR3. The junction had 6 bases not matched to a gene; V was cut back by 2 bases and J by 8 bases. Germline CDR1 SGDLS, CDR2 YYNGEE. The chain's CDR3 is CASSVSGGAGYEQFF. CDR3 DNA sequence: TGTGCCAGCAGCGTTAGCGGGGGGGCGGGCTATGAGCAGTTCTTC.